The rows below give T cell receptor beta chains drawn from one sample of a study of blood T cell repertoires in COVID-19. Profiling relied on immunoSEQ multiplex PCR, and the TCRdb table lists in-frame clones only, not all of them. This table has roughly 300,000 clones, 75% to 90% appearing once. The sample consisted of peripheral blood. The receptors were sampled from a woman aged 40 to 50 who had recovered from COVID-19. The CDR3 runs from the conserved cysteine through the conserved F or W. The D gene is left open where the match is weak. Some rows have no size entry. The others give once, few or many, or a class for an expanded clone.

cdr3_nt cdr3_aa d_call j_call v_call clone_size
TGTGCCAGCAGCAGGACTCGGAGCGAGCAGTACTTC CASSRTRSEQYF - TRBJ2-7 TRBV2 -
TGTGCCAGCAGTTACCCCCCAGGGGCCGGGGAGCTGTTTTTT CASSYPPGAGELFF - TRBJ2-2 TRBV6-2/TRBV6-3 -
TGCGCCAGCAGCCGGGGACAGTTCTATGGCTACACCTTC CASSRGQFYGYTF TRBD1 TRBJ1-2 TRBV4-1 -
TGTGCCAGCAGCCAAGGACAGTATAATTCACCCCTCCACTTT CASSQGQYNSPLHF - TRBJ1-6 TRBV11-2 -
TGTGCCAGTAGGGGACTGGGACAGGGGAACCAGCCCCAGCATTTT CASRGLGQGNQPQHF TRBD1 TRBJ1-5 TRBV19 -
TGTGCCAGCAGTGAAAGGGGGCGCGGGGACACTGAAGCTTTCTTT CASSERGRGDTEAFF TRBD1 TRBJ1-1 TRBV2 many
TGCGCCAGCAGCCTACGACAGGGGAGCTACAATGAGCAGTTCTTC CASSLRQGSYNEQFF TRBD1 TRBJ2-1 TRBV4-3 -
TGTGCCAGCAGTGAACAGGGTGGCGGGGAGCTGTTTTTT CASSEQGGGELFF - TRBJ2-2 TRBV6-4 -
TGCGCCAGCAGCTCTCCCGACAGGCCCAGCAGTGGCTACACCTTC CASSSPDRPSSGYTF - TRBJ1-2 TRBV5-1 -
TGTGCCAGCAGCCCAGATGGAGGGCCGACGAAGATGGGCACTGAAGCTTTCTTT CASSPDGGPTKMGTEAFF - TRBJ1-1 TRBV3-1/TRBV3-2 -
TGTGCCAGCAGTGAGACTAGCCGGGGAAACATTCAGTACTTC CASSETSRGNIQYF TRBD2 TRBJ2-4 TRBV2 -
TGCAGCGTCGACAGGGGATATAGGAGCACTGAAGCTTTCTTT CSVDRGYRSTEAFF TRBD1 TRBJ1-1 TRBV29-1 -
TGTGCCAGCAGAGACCGGTGGGGCCGCGACAATGAGCAGTTCTTC CASRDRWGRDNEQFF - TRBJ2-1 TRBV2 -
TGCGCCAGCAGCCACCCGACAGGGAGGGAGACCCAGTACTTC CASSHPTGRETQYF - TRBJ2-5 TRBV4-1 -
TGTGCCAGCACCTACCACGAAGGGAGCTCCTACGAGCAGTACTTC CASTYHEGSSYEQYF - TRBJ2-7 TRBV6-5 -
TGCAGTGCTAGTCAGGGCGGGGGTAGCACAGATACGCAGTATTTT CSASQGGGSTDTQYF TRBD2 TRBJ2-3 TRBV20-1 -
TGTGCCAGCTCACCACCGATACGGGGGGACACTGAAGCTTTCTTT CASSPPIRGDTEAFF - TRBJ1-1 TRBV18 once
TGTGCCAGCAGCTTCGACAGGGTCTACGAGCAGTACTTC CASSFDRVYEQYF TRBD1 TRBJ2-7 TRBV12-3/TRBV12-4 -
TGCAGTGCGCTTCAGGGGGAAGCTTTCTTT CSALQGEAFF - TRBJ1-1 TRBV20-1 -
TGTGCCTGGAGTGCTCCCTCCGCGGGGGCCGGGGAGCTGTTTTTT CAWSAPSAGAGELFF TRBD2 TRBJ2-2 TRBV30 -
TGTGCCAGCAGCGTGCGGGGCCCCAACACTGAAGCTTTCTTT CASSVRGPNTEAFF - TRBJ1-1 TRBV21-1 few
TGTGCCAGCAGTTCCCAGGGAATCGGGGAAAAACTGTTTTTT CASSSQGIGEKLFF - TRBJ1-4 TRBV6-5 -
TGTGCCAGCAGTTACCCTACTAGCGGTGGTGATACGCAGTATTTT CASSYPTSGGDTQYF TRBD2 TRBJ2-3 TRBV6-6 -
TGTGCCAGCAGAACCCCTTTTGGGGCATACGAGCAGTACTTC CASRTPFGAYEQYF - TRBJ2-7 TRBV27 once
TGTGCCAGTAGGGGGCAGGGCTTTGTGAATGAGCAGTTCTTC CASRGQGFVNEQFF TRBD1 TRBJ2-1 TRBV28 -
TGTGCCAGCAGCGTAGCTCCCCGGACAGGGAACACTGAAGCTTTCTTT CASSVAPRTGNTEAFF TRBD1 TRBJ1-1 TRBV9 -
TGTGCCAGCTCACCTGACAGGGACTATGGCTACACCTTC CASSPDRDYGYTF TRBD1 TRBJ1-2 TRBV18 -
TGTGTCTCACTACGGGGGGACGGGTACGGTGAGCAGTTCTTC CVSLRGDGYGEQFF TRBD2 TRBJ2-1 TRBV2 once
TGTGCCAGCAGCTACGTAGGGGGTGATTCACCCCTCCACTTT CASSYVGGDSPLHF - TRBJ1-6 TRBV5-6 -
TGTGCCAGCAGTGAAGAGGCAGGGTTGGGTGGCTACACCTTC CASSEEAGLGGYTF - TRBJ1-2 TRBV6-1 -
TGTGCCTGGTCCCTCCCGGGACAGGGAGGTCAGCCCCAGCATTTT CAWSLPGQGGQPQHF TRBD1 TRBJ1-5 TRBV30 -
TGTGCCAGTAGTATTGGACTGCTCTCTGGGGCCAACGTCCTGACTTTC CASSIGLLSGANVLTF - TRBJ2-6 TRBV19 -
TGCGCCAGCAGCTTGTACGGGGAGACTGAAGCTTTCTTT CASSLYGETEAFF - TRBJ1-1 TRBV5-1 -
TGTGCCAGCAGGGACAGAATGAACACTGAAGCTTTCTTT CASRDRMNTEAFF - TRBJ1-1 TRBV7-9 -
TGTGCCAGCAGCCCCATAGCGGGGAGCTCCTACAATGAGCAGTTCTTC CASSPIAGSSYNEQFF TRBD2 TRBJ2-1 TRBV5-5 -
TGTGCCAGCAGCTCGGAAGAGACCCAGTACTTC CASSSEETQYF - TRBJ2-5 TRBV7-9 -
TGTGCCAGCTCACCACAGGTAGCGGGGCCCAACGAGCAGTACTTC CASSPQVAGPNEQYF TRBD2 TRBJ2-7 TRBV18 -
TGTGCCAGCAGCTTACTCCCAGCTTTCTTT CASSLLPAFF - TRBJ1-1 TRBV7-9 -
TGTGCCAGCAGTTCCGACAGGGGGAACTCCTACAATGAGCAGTTCTTC CASSSDRGNSYNEQFF TRBD1 TRBJ2-1 TRBV7-9 -
TGTGCCACCAGCACCTCCCAGGCAGGGGTTCAGCCCCAGCATTTT CATSTSQAGVQPQHF - TRBJ1-5 TRBV15 -
TGCGCCAGCAGCCGACCAGGGGGCCCCGGGGAGCTGTTTTTT CASSRPGGPGELFF TRBD1 TRBJ2-2 TRBV5-1 -
TGTGCCAGCACCTGGGGGACTCCGAACACCGGGGAGCTGTTTTTT CASTWGTPNTGELFF - TRBJ2-2 TRBV6-5 -
TGTGCCAGCAGTTTATCGGCATATAGCAATCAGCCCCAGCATTTT CASSLSAYSNQPQHF - TRBJ1-5 TRBV27 -
TGTGCCAGCAGTTATGGACATCCCTACGAGCAGTACTTC CASSYGHPYEQYF - TRBJ2-7 TRBV7-9 -
TGTGCCAGCAGCCCCGCGGGCCATCATGCAGCTTTCTTT CASSPAGHHAAFF - TRBJ1-1 TRBV6-5 -
TGTGCGGGGACAGCGAACACTGAAGCTTTCTTT CAGTANTEAFF TRBD1 TRBJ1-1 TRBV30 -
TGTGCCAGCAGCTTGCGCGGGTATGGCTACACCTTC CASSLRGYGYTF - TRBJ1-2 TRBV11-2 -
TGTGCCTGGAGTGCCGGAATAGCGGGGGGATTGACCACGCAGTATTTT CAWSAGIAGGLTTQYF TRBD2 TRBJ2-3 TRBV30 -
TGTGCCATCAGTGGGGCAGGGGATTACTACGAGCAGTACTTC CAISGAGDYYEQYF - TRBJ2-7 TRBV10-3 -
TGTGCCAGCAGCCCGCTGGAGGGGGCAGATAGGTACGAGCAGTACTTC CASSPLEGADRYEQYF - TRBJ2-7 TRBV7-6 -
TGTGCCTGGAGTAGGGACAGGGGGGAATGGGGCTATGGCTACACCTTC CAWSRDRGEWGYGYTF TRBD1 TRBJ1-2 TRBV30 -
TGTGCCAGTAGTTCAGGGGGATGGGATGAGCAGTTCTTC CASSSGGWDEQFF TRBD1 TRBJ2-1 TRBV19 -